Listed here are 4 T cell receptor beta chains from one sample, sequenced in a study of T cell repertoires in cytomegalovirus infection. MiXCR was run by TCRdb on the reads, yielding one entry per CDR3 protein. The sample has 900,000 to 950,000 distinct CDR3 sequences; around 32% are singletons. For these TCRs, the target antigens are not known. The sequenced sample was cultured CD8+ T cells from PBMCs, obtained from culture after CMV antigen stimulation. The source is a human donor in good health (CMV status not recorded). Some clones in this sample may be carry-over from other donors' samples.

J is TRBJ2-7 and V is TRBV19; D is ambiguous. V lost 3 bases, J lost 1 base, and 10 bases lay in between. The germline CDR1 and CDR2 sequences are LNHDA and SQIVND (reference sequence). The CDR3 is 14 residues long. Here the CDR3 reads CASSIFSRSYEQYF. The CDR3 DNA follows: TGTGCCAGTAGTATCTTCTCCCGGTCCTACGAGCAGTACTTC. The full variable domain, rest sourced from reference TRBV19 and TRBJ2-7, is DGGITQSPKYLFRKEGQNVTLSCEQNLNHDAMYWYRQDPGQGLRLIYYSQIVNDFQKGDIAEGYSVSREKKESFPLTVTSAQKNPTAFYLCASSIFSRSYEQYFGPGTRLTVT.

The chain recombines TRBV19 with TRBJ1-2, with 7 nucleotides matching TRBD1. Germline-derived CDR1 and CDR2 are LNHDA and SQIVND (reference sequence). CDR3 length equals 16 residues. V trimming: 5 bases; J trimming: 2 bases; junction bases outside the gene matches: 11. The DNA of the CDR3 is TGTGCCAGTAGTCTTCACTCCGGGACAGCGAACTATGGCTACACCTTC. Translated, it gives CASSLHSGTANYGYTF. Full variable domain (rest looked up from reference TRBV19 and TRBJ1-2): DGGITQSPKYLFRKEGQNVTLSCEQNLNHDAMYWYRQDPGQGLRLIYYSQIVNDFQKGDIAEGYSVSREKKESFPLTVTSAQKNPTAFYLCASSLHSGTANYGYTFGSGTRLTVV.

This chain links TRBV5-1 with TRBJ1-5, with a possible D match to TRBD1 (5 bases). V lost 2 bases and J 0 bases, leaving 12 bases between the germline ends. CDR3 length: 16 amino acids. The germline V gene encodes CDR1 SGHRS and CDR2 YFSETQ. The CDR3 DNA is TGCGCCAGCAGCTTAAGCGTCAGGGATAGCAATCAGCCCCAGCATTTT. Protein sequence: CASSLSVRDSNQPQHF.

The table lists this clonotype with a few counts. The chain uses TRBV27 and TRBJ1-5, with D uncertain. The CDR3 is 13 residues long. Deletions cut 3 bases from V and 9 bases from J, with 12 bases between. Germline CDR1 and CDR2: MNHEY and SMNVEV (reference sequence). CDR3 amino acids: CASSFEQTGPQHF. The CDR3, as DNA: TGTGCCAGCAGTTTCGAACAAACCGGGCCCCAGCATTTT.